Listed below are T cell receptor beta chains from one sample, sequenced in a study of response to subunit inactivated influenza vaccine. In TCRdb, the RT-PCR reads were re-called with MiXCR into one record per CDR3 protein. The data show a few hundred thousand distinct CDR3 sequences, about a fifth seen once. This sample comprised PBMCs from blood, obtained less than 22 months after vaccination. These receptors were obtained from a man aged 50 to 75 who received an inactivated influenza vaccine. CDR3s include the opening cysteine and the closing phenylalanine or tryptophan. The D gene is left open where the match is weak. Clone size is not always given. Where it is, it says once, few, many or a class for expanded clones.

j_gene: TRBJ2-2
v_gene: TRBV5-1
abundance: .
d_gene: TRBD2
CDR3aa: CASSFFGRANTGELFF
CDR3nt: TGCGCCAGCAGCTTCTTCGGGAGGGCCAACACCGGGGAGCTGTTTTTT

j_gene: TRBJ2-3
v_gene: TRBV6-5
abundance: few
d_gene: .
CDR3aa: CASSYTPNTDTQYF
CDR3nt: TGTGCCAGCAGTTACACCCCGAACACAGATACGCAGTATTTT

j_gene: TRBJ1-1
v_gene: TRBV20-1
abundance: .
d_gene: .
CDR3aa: CSADYRGGGTEAFF
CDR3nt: TGCAGTGCGGACTACCGAGGGGGGGGCACTGAAGCTTTCTTT

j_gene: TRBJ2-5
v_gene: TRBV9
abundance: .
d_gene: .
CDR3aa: CASSESAWQTEAQYF
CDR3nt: TGTGCCAGCAGCGAATCCGCGTGGCAGACGGAGGCCCAGTACTTC

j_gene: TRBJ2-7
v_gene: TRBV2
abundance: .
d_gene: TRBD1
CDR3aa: CASRGQATSYEQYF
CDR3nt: TGTGCCAGCAGAGGACAGGCGACATCCTACGAGCAGTACTTC

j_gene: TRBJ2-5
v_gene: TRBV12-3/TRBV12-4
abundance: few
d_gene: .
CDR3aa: CASSLDRGGTQYF
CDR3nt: TGTGCCAGCAGTTTAGATCGGGGCGGGACCCAGTACTTC

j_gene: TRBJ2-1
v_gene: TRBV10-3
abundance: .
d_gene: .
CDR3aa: CATSQGGNLYNEQFF
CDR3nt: TGTGCCACCTCTCAAGGAGGGAACCTTTACAATGAGCAGTTCTTC

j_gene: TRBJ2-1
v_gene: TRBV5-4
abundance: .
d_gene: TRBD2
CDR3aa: CASSSIAGGTNEQFF
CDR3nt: TGTGCCAGCAGCTCAATAGCGGGGGGTACCAATGAGCAGTTCTTC

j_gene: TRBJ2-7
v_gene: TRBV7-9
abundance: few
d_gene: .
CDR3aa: CASSLVADSSYEQYF
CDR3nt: TGTGCCAGCAGCTTAGTTGCGGACAGTTCCTACGAGCAGTACTTC

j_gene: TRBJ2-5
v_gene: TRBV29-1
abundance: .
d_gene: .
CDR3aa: CSVEGGSPETQYF
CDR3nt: TGCAGCGTGGAAGGGGGGTCCCCAGAGACCCAGTACTTC

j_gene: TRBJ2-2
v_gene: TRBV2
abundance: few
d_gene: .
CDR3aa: CASSESLNTGELFF
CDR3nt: TGTGCCAGCAGTGAATCACTTAACACCGGGGAGCTGTTTTTT

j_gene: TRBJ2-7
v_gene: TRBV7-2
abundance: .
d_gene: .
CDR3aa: CASSWAGSSYEQYF
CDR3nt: TGTGCCAGCAGCTGGGCAGGGAGCTCCTACGAGCAGTACTTC

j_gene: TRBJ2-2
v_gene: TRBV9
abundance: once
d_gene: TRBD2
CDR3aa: CASSVGGLAGGRSGELFF
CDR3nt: TGTGCCAGCAGCGTAGGGGGTCTAGCGGGAGGTCGGTCCGGGGAGCTGTTTTTT

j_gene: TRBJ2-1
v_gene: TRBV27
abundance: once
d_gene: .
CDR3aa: CASAAWGKANEQFF
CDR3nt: TGTGCCAGCGCCGCCTGGGGTAAAGCCAATGAGCAGTTCTTC

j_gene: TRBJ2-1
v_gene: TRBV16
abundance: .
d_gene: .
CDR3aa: CASMIRNEQFF
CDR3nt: TGTGCCAGCATGATACGCAATGAGCAGTTCTTC

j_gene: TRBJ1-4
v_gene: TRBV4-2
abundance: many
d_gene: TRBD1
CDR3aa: CASSPGQGDEKLFF
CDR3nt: TGTGCCAGCAGCCCGGGACAGGGGGATGAAAAACTGTTTTTT

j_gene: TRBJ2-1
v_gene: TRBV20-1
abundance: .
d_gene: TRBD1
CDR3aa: CSARTDRDDNEQFF
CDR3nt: TGCAGTGCGAGGACCGACAGGGACGACAATGAGCAGTTCTTC

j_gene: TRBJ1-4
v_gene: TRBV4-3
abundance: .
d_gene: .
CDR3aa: CASSPVPARPVEKLFF
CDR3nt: TGCGCCAGCAGCCCAGTCCCAGCCCGTCCCGTCGAAAAACTGTTTTTT

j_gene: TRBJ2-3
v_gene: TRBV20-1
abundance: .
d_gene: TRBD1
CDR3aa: CSARNDRGSTDTQYF
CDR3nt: TGCAGTGCTAGGAACGACAGGGGGAGCACAGATACGCAGTATTTT